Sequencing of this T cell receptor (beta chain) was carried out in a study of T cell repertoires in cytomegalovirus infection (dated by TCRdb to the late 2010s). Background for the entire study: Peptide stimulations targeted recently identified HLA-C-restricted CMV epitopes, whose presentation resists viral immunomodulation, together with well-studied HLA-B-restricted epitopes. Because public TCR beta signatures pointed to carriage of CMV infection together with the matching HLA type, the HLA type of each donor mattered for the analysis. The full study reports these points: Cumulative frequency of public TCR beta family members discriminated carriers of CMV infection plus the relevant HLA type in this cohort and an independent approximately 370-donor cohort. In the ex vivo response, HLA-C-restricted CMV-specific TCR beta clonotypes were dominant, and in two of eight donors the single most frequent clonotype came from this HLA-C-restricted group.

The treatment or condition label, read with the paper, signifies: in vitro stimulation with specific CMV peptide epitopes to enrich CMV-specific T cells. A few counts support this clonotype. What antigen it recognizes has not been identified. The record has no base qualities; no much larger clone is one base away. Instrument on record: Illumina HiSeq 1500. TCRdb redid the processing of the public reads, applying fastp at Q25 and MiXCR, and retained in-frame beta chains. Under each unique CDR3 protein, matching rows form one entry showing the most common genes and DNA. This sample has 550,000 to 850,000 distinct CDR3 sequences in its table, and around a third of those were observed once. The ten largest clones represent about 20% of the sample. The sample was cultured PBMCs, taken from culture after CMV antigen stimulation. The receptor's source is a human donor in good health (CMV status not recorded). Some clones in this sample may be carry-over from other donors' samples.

CDR3 region: CASSQGLRGGGYNEQFF. The bases are TGCGCCAGCAGCCAAGGGTTAAGGGGGGGCGGGTACAATGAGCAGTTCTTC. Recombination connected TRBV4-1 to TRBJ2-1; tentative D gene TRBD2, with 7 bases matching. Trimming takes 1 base from V and 4 bases from J, and the germline ends sit 17 bases apart. From cysteine to phenylalanine, the CDR3 is 17 amino acids long. Only CDR3 DNA remains: 51 bases, in frame from the first base. The germline V gene supplies CDR1 MGHRA and CDR2 YSYEKL.